Below, 20 T cell receptor beta chains from the same sample are listed, as sequenced in a study of PD-1 blockade in classical Hodgkin lymphoma. The sample's time point: cycle 4 day 1 (C4D1), after less than 7 weeks of nivolumab. Every one of the patients relapsed after autologous stem cell transplantation (brentuximab vedotin exposure was variable). Sequencing used immunoSEQ multiplex PCR; TCRdb keeps in-frame clones, though not all of them. The repertoire holds about 64,000 clones, with around nine tenths as singletons. This specimen consisted of peripheral blood mononuclear cells (PBMCs), obtained before the fourth cycle of nivolumab. Every receptor here comes from a human donor with classical Hodgkin lymphoma.

Written as DNA, the CDR3 is TGTGCCAGCAGTATCGGCACGAACACCGGGGAGCTGTTTTTT. It yields the protein CASSIGTNTGELFF. This rearrangement joins TRBV6-5 to TRBJ2-2; D remains ambiguous. Germline V gene sequence: CDR1 MNHEY, CDR2 SVGAGI. Trimming took off 5 bases at V and 0 bases at J, with 7 bases between the two ends. The CDR3 runs 14 residues.

The chain combines TRBV11-3 with TRBJ2-1; 8 bases are a match to TRBD2. J was trimmed by 7 bases and V by 0 bases; bases with no gene match: 5. CDR1 and CDR2 (germline): SGHNT, YENEEA. The CDR3 runs 15 residues. This chain's CDR3 is CASSLDGSGTNEQFF. The CDR3 nucleotides are TGTGCCAGCAGCTTAGACGGTAGCGGGACTAATGAGCAGTTCTTC.

The chain employs TRBV7-9 and TRBJ1-2; weak D call: TRBD1 (6 bases). The CDR3 sequence is 14 residues long. Trimming took 10 bases from V and 1 from J, leaving 16 bases between them. Germline CDR1 is SEHNR and CDR2 is FQNEAQ (reference sequence). The CDR3 bases are TGTGCCAAGAAGGAGTGGGACATTAACTATGGCTACACCTTC. This codes for CAKKEWDINYGYTF. Using reference TRBV7-9 and TRBJ1-2 for the parts outside the CDR3, the full variable domain is DTGVSQNPRHKITKRGQNVTFRCDPISEHNRLYWYRQTLGQGPEFLTYFQNEAQLEKSRLLSDRFSAERPKGSFSTLEIQRTEQGDSAMYLCAKKEWDINYGYTFGSGTRLTVV.

This rearrangement joins TRBV7-9 to TRBJ2-3; no reliable D call. The V gene's germline CDR1 is SEHNR and CDR2 FQNEAQ (reference sequence). The CDR3 has 15 residues. With 6 bases removed from V and 0 bases from J, the gap between germline ends came to 13 bases. The CDR3 here is CASRRARASTDTQYF. CDR3 DNA: TGTGCCAGCAGACGAGCCCGGGCCAGCACAGATACGCAGTATTTT.

The chain combines TRBV9 with TRBJ2-5; the D gene is possibly TRBD2 (7 bases). Germline CDR1 and CDR2: SGDLS and YYNGEE. The CDR3 consists of 14 residues. The V gene lost 1 base and the J gene lost 5 bases, with 12 bases spanning the gap. CDR3 sequence reads: CASSVRGGSETQYF. The CDR3 coding sequence is TGTGCCAGCAGCGTACGCGGGGGCAGCGAGACCCAGTACTTC.

As concerns this clone: Other nucleotide sequences in the sample specify the same CDR3. The gene calls are TRBV14 and TRBJ2-1, with D perhaps being TRBD1 or TRBD2 (5 bases each). This CDR3 region has 13 residues. Germline loops: CDR1 SGHDN, CDR2 FVKESK. Deletions cut 5 bases from V and 1 base from J, with 6 bases between. The CDR3 DNA sequence: TGTGCCAGCAGCGGGGGATCCTACAATGAGCAGTTCTTC. As protein: CASSGGSYNEQFF.

The chain uses TRBV6-1 and TRBJ2-7; 7 nucleotides line up with TRBD1. Germline trimming cut 4 bases from V and 2 bases from J; bases unmatched to any gene: 8. The germline CDR1 and CDR2 sequences are MNHNS and SASEGT. CDR3 length equals 15 residues. The CDR3 sequence: CASSAQLGQAYEQYF. The CDR3 DNA is TGTGCCAGCAGTGCCCAACTCGGACAGGCCTACGAGCAGTACTTC.

V and J are TRBV10-1 and TRBJ2-5; 8 bases map to TRBD1. J lost 7 bases, V lost 4 bases, and 8 bases had no gene match. The CDR3 spans 14 residues. Germline CDR1 is WNHNN and CDR2 is SYGVQD (reference sequence). The CDR3 loop reads CASSGSGTGGTQYF. CDR3 coding DNA: TGCGCCAGCAGTGGATCAGGGACAGGAGGGACCCAGTACTTC.

The CDR3 DNA sequence: TGCGCCAGCAGCCCTAGCGGGGGGGCCGGAGGTGTGGAGACCCAGTACTTC. It encodes CASSPSGGAGGVETQYF. V usage is TRBV5-1 and J usage is TRBJ2-5; 12 bases are shared with TRBD2. This CDR3 comprises 17 residues. Germline CDR1 is SGHRS and CDR2 is YFSETQ. Germline trimming cut 4 bases from V and 5 bases from J; bases unmatched to any gene: 12. The full variable domain, with the rest looked up from reference TRBV5-1 and TRBJ2-5, is KAGVTQTPRYLIKTRGQQVTLSCSPISGHRSVSWYQQTPGQGLQFLFEYFSETQRNKGNFPGRFSGRQFSNSRSEMNVSTLELGDSALYLCASSPSGGAGGVETQYFGPGTRLLVL.

The chain is built from TRBV6-4 and TRBJ2-1; perhaps TRBD2 as D (7 bases). The CDR3 spans 13 residues. CDR1 and CDR2 from the germline V gene are MRHNA and SNTAGT. Trimming stripped 9 bases from V and 7 bases from J, with 16 bases between. The chain's CDR3 is CASQAGHSNEQFF. The CDR3 nucleotides are TGTGCCAGTCAAGCGGGACACTCGAATGAGCAGTTCTTC.

This clone was seen more than once but under ten times. The chain's CDR3 is CASSESYRASNQPQHF. The CDR3 DNA sequence: TGCGCCAGCAGTGAGTCTTACAGGGCTAGCAATCAGCCCCAGCATTTT. The chain joins TRBV10-2 to TRBJ1-5; possible D gene TRBD1, 6 bases. CDR1 WSHSY and CDR2 SAAADI come from the germline V gene. The CDR3 runs to 16 residues. The germline V and J ends were trimmed by 0 bases and 0 bases, with 9 bases remaining between them.

This clone was detected once. At the DNA level, this CDR3 is encoded by other sequences in the same sample as well. This chain joins TRBV28 and TRBJ1-2, with TRBD1 identical over 8 bases. CDR1 is MDHEN and CDR2 is SYDVKM in the germline V gene. V dropped 3 bases and J dropped 2; count of bases not matched to a gene: 5. This CDR3 has 15 amino acids. CDR3 coding DNA: TGTGCCAGCAGTTTCCCGACAGGGGCAAACTATGGCTACACCTTC. Protein sequence: CASSFPTGANYGYTF.

The chain carries TRBV23-1 and TRBJ1-1; 7 bases are a match to TRBD1. TRBV23-1 falls under the ORF class, with uncertain function. V trimming: 9 bases; J trimming: 4 bases; junction bases outside the gene matches: 17. This CDR3 spans 16 amino acids. CDR3 in DNA: TGCGCCAGGATAAACCACCTGACAGGGAAGACCACTGAAGCTTTCTTT. Protein sequence: CARINHLTGKTTEAFF.

The genes are TRBV5-1 and TRBJ2-1; no definite D call. CDR1 SGHRS and CDR2 YFSETQ come from the germline V gene. This CDR3 contains 14 residues. The V gene lost 4 bases and the J gene lost 4 bases, with 12 bases spanning the gap. CDR3 sequence: CASSPTPGYNEQFF. Here the CDR3 DNA reads TGCGCCAGCAGCCCCACCCCCGGGTACAATGAGCAGTTCTTC.

This rearrangement joins TRBV4-2 to TRBJ2-3; 11 bases agree with TRBD1. The CDR3 loop spans 17 amino acids. V was clipped by 0 bases and J by 4 bases; unmatched bases: 6. Looked up from germline, CDR1 is LGHNA and CDR2 is YNFKEQ. CDR3 nucleotide sequence: TGTGCCAGCAGCCAAGATTCGGGACAGGGGGTATCAGATACGCAGTATTTT. Protein sequence: CASSQDSGQGVSDTQYF.

This clone was counted a single time. The chain uses TRBV5-4 and TRBJ2-7; 12 bases match TRBD2. This CDR3 comprises 14 residues. CDR1 is SGHNT, CDR2 YYREEE, per germline (reference sequence). Trimming took 4 bases from V and 3 from J; bases not matched to a gene: 2. CDR3 coding DNA: TGTGCCAGCAGCCAGGGACTAGCGGGCTACGAGCAGTACTTC. Its protein product is CASSQGLAGYEQYF.

The chain links TRBV4-1 to TRBJ2-7; perhaps TRBD2 as D (5 bases). CDR3 size: 17 residues. Germline values: CDR1 MGHRA, CDR2 YSYEKL. Trimming shortened V by 1 base and J by 2 bases, and 18 bases separated the two germline ends. CDR3 DNA: TGCGCCAGCAGCCAAGGGATCGACCAGCGGCGGGCCTACGAGCAGTACTTC. Its translation: CASSQGIDQRRAYEQYF.

This clone was seen just once. J is TRBJ2-7 and V is TRBV28; 7 bases agree with TRBD1. J lost 6 bases, V lost 6 bases, and 5 bases had no gene match. Germline CDR1 is MDHEN and CDR2 is SYDVKM. This CDR3 comprises 12 residues. The DNA of the CDR3 is TGTGCCAGCAGCGACAGGGCCTTCGAGCAGTACTTC. Protein sequence: CASSDRAFEQYF.

The V gene is TRBV5-4, the J gene TRBJ2-7; perhaps TRBD2 as D (6 bases). V shed 2 bases and J shed 6 bases, with 18 bases lying between them. Germline V gene data show CDR1 as SGHNT and CDR2 as YYREEE (reference sequence). CDR3 length: 15 residues. CDR3 loop: CASSFFGGARSEQYF. CDR3 bases: TGTGCCAGCAGCTTTTTTGGCGGGGCGCGTAGCGAGCAGTACTTC.

This clone was detected only once. The V and J genes are TRBV27 and TRBJ2-7; D gene ambiguous. V was trimmed by 8 bases and J by 9 bases, leaving 23 bases between them. The CDR3 contains 14 residues. Per germline, CDR1 MNHEY and CDR2 SMNVEV (reference sequence). In DNA form, the CDR3 reads TGTGCCAGCTCAAGCAACGGTAGCCCCAATCGGCAGTACTTC. Translating gives CASSSNGSPNRQYF.